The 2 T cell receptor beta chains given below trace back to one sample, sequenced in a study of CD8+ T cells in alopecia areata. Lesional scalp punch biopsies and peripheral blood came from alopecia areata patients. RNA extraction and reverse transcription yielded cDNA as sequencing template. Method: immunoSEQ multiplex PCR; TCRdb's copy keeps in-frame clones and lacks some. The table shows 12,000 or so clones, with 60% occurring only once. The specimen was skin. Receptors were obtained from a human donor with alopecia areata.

As DNA, the CDR3 is TGTGCCAGCAGCCCCTGGGCCGCCCAGGGGGCCAAAAACATTCAGTACTTC. Translating gives CASSPWAAQGAKNIQYF. V and J are TRBV14 and TRBJ2-4; tentatively, D is TRBD1 (6 bases). This CDR3 has 17 amino acids. V lost 4 bases and J 1 base, leaving 17 bases between the germline ends. Germline values: CDR1 SGHDN, CDR2 FVKESK.

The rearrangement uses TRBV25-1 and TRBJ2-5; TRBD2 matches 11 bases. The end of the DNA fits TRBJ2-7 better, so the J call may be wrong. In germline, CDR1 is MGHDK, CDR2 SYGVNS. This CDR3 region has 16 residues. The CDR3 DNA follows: TGTGCCAGCAGTGAAATAGCGGGAGGGCCCATATACGAGCAGTACTTC. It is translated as CASSEIAGGPIYEQYF.